These T cell receptor beta chains were read from a single sample in a study of blood T cell repertoires in COVID-19. Assay used: immunoSEQ multiplex PCR; TCRdb lists only in-frame clones, some missing. The table records 53,000 or so clones, 79% of them present only once. Material: peripheral blood. Every receptor here comes from a man between 60 and 70 years old with acute or convalescent COVID-19. Both conserved end residues are part of each CDR3. The D gene is left open where the match is weak. For some rows the clone size is stated as once, few or many, or as a class when expanded; others skip it.

D gene	V gene	J gene	clone size	CDR3 DNA	CDR3 protein
-	TRBV29-1	TRBJ2-1	-	TGCAGCGTTGATAGACAGTCCTACAATGAGCAGTTCTTC	CSVDRQSYNEQFF
-	TRBV28	TRBJ2-1	-	TGTGCCAGCAGTTTCGGGGGGCGCAATGAGCAGTTCTTC	CASSFGGRNEQFF
-	TRBV28	TRBJ1-2	-	TGTGCCAGCAGTTTATGGTCGGACTATGGCTACACCTTC	CASSLWSDYGYTF
TRBD1	TRBV18	TRBJ1-5	-	TGTGCCAGCTCCCCGGGACAGGGGGCGAGCAATCAGCCCCAGCATTTT	CASSPGQGASNQPQHF
TRBD1	TRBV19	TRBJ1-1	-	TGTGCCAGTATGGGGACAGCGAACACTGAAGCTTTCTTT	CASMGTANTEAFF
-	TRBV6-5	TRBJ2-2	-	TGTGCCAGCAGCAAGGACTATTACACCGGGGAGCTGTTTTTT	CASSKDYYTGELFF
-	TRBV6-5	TRBJ1-3	-	TGTGCCAGCAGTTACTCGAGTAGCTCTGGAAACACCATATATTTT	CASSYSSSSGNTIYF
TRBD2	TRBV6-5	TRBJ2-7	-	TGTGCCAGCAGCCAGGGACTAGCTGTTACCTACGAGCAGTACTTC	CASSQGLAVTYEQYF
TRBD2	TRBV5-4	TRBJ2-6	-	TGTGCCAGCAGCTTGGAACTAGCGGCTATTAGCTCTGGGGCCAACGTCCTGACTTTC	CASSLELAAISSGANVLTF
TRBD2	TRBV27	TRBJ2-7	-	TGTGCCAGCAGTCCTATAAACCCGGGACTAGCGGGTAACGAGCAGTACTTC	CASSPINPGLAGNEQYF
TRBD1	TRBV7-2	TRBJ2-7	-	TGTGCCAGCAGCTTAGGGGGGACAGGGGCGCGCGAGCAGTACTTC	CASSLGGTGAREQYF
TRBD1	TRBV6-1	TRBJ1-6	-	TGTGCCAGCAGTGACGGGACAGGGAGGGATTCACCCCTCCACTTT	CASSDGTGRDSPLHF
TRBD2	TRBV28	TRBJ2-7	-	TGTGCCAGTCGGACTAGCGTAGCCTACGAGCAGTACTTC	CASRTSVAYEQYF
-	TRBV2	TRBJ2-4	-	TGTGCCAGCAGTGTTTTGTCCCAAGGGGTAGCCAAAAACATTCAGTACTTC	CASSVLSQGVAKNIQYF
-	TRBV7-2	TRBJ1-3	-	TGTGCCAGCAGCCCGGACATTCTCTCTGGAAACACCATATATTTT	CASSPDILSGNTIYF
-	TRBV5-6	TRBJ2-2	few	TGTGCCAGCAGTATCCCGGGGGAGCTGTTTTTT	CASSIPGELFF
-	TRBV20-1	TRBJ1-4	few	TGCAGTGCGAGAGGGGCGGGAAAACTGTTTTTT	CSARGAGKLFF
TRBD1	TRBV7-9	TRBJ1-2	-	TGTGCCAGCAGCCCAGAGACAGGGGGCACCATCTATGGCTACACCTTC	CASSPETGGTIYGYTF
-	TRBV7-9	TRBJ1-2	-	TGTGCCAGTGGACAGCTTAACTATGGCTACACCTTC	CASGQLNYGYTF
-	TRBV9	TRBJ1-2	once	TGTGCCAGCAGCGTAGAACCAGTTAACTATGGCTACACCTTC	CASSVEPVNYGYTF
-	TRBV5-4	TRBJ1-2	-	TGTGCCAGCAGCTTGGTCTTAGGGGGTCATGGCTACACCTTC	CASSLVLGGHGYTF
-	TRBV20-1	TRBJ2-1	few	TGCAGTGCTGGCCCAAACAATGAGCAGTTCTTC	CSAGPNNEQFF
-	TRBV7-9	TRBJ2-7	-	TGTGCCAGCAGCTTCGGCGGGCCAGGGGTCTACGAGCAGTACTTC	CASSFGGPGVYEQYF
TRBD1	TRBV5-5	TRBJ2-3	-	TGTGCCAGCAGGCTTGGCAGGGGGAGCACAGATACGCAGTATTTT	CASRLGRGSTDTQYF
-	TRBV5-4	TRBJ1-6	-	TGTGCCAGCAGCTTCGGGGGGGTGGATTCACCCCTCCACTTT	CASSFGGVDSPLHF
-	TRBV28	TRBJ2-7	-	TGTGCCAGCAGTTTAATAGGGGGAAGGGGGAACGAGCAGTACTTC	CASSLIGGRGNEQYF
-	TRBV20-1	TRBJ2-4	-	TGCAGTGCTAGTTCCCTAGCCAAAAACATTCAGTACTTC	CSASSLAKNIQYF
-	TRBV7-3	TRBJ2-1	-	TGTGCCAGCGCGAGGGGGAGAGACAATGAGCAGTTCTTC	CASARGRDNEQFF